This TCR beta chain was recovered during a study of cytomegalovirus exposure and HLA in healthy donors. This clone was seen only once. Germline CDR1 SGHTA, CDR2 FQGNSA. Trimming took 3 bases from V and 5 from J, leaving 13 bases between them. This CDR3 comprises 14 residues. Researchers ran the PCR with 60 Vbeta and 13 Jbeta primers. Sequencing was performed with immunoSEQ multiplex PCR; in TCRdb, only in-frame clones are kept and a portion is missing. The data contain 190,000 or so clones, 70% to 85% of them singletons. Sequencing was done on a sample of PBMCs. The chain links TRBV7-2 to TRBJ1-1, with D perhaps TRBD1 (6 bases). The sequence derives from a boy aged 2 to 9 in good health and CMV-seronegative. In DNA, the CDR3 is TGTGCCAGCAGCTTGGGACACTTTTCTACTGAAGCTTTCTTT. It specifies CASSLGHFSTEAFF.